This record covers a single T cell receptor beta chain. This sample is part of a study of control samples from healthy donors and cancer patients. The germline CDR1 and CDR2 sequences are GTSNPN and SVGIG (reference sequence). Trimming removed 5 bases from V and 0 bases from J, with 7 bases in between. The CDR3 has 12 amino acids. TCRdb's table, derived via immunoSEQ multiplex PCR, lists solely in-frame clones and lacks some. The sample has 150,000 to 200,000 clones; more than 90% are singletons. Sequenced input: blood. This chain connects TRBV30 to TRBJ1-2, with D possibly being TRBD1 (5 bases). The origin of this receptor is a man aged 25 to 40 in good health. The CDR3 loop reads CAWATANYGYTF. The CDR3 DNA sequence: TGTGCCTGGGCGACAGCTAACTATGGCTACACCTTC. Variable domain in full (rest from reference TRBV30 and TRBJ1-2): SQTIHQWPATLVQPVGSPLSLECTVEGTSNPNLYWYRQAAGRGLQLLFYSVGIGQISSEVPQNLSASRPQDRQFILSSKKLLLSDSGFYLCAWATANYGYTFGSGTRLTVV.